The TCR beta chain under discussion was sequenced for a study of blood T cells in healthy people across ages. The overall study: When template switching was applied, about one barcoded beta molecule was captured per two T cells.

It was with a sample-barcoded 5' primer and a J-beta primer mix that a second PCR of about 7 to 12 cycles was run. Any given sample supplied a minimum of 2.5 million CDR3-containing paired-end reads. TCRdb independently ran MiXCR on the 5' RACE reads; one entry per CDR3 protein. The sample shows 700,000 or so distinct CDR3 sequences, around a fifth of them seen only once. The germline V gene encodes CDR1 MNHEY and CDR2 SVGAGI. Trimming removed 6 bases at V and 6 bases at J, with 14 bases between. The CDR3 has 13 amino acids. Study outcomes and limitations: Higher naive T cell percentage went strongly together with higher TCR beta diversity. Versus aged donors, long-lived donors had higher diversity and more naive CD4+ cells.

Of note for this clonotype: No antigen is known for it.

The sequencing input was blood. The rearrangement uses TRBV6-5 and TRBJ1-1; weak D call: TRBD1 (6 bases). The TCR was taken from a man aged 65-85 years in good health. Here the CDR3 DNA reads TGTGCCAGCAGGAGCAGGGGAGTCGCTGAAGCTTTCTTT. It encodes CASRSRGVAEAFF.